This TCR beta chain was profiled in a study of a mutant IDH1 vaccine in newly diagnosed glioma. Time point in this sample: week 47, end of study. The vaccine gave 300 ug of a 20-mer mutant IDH1 peptide subcutaneously per dose. Details on this clone: Its target is unknown.

Libraries were prepared by immunoSEQ multiplex PCR; TCRdb keeps only in-frame clonotypes and omits some of them. This table has roughly 32,000 clones, around 87% appearing once. In germline, CDR1 is SGHAT, CDR2 FQNNGV. V shed 0 bases and J shed 4 bases, with 15 bases lying between them. The CDR3 spans 17 residues. The genes are TRBV11-2 and TRBJ2-2, with no clear D. This clonotype originated in a woman in her twenties or thirties with glioma. The sample in question was PBMCs, obtained from a glioma patient whose treatment included an IDH1 peptide vaccine. The CDR3 loop reads CASSLDSLGSSTGELFF. For the CDR3, the DNA is TGTGCCAGCAGCTTAGACTCCTTGGGCTCGAGCACCGGGGAGCTGTTTTTT. Supplemented by reference TRBV11-2 and TRBJ2-2, the full variable domain reads EAGVAQSPRYKIIEKRQSVAFWCNPISGHATLYWYQQILGQGPKLLIQFQNNGVVDDSQLPKDRFSAERLKGVDSTLKIQPAKLEDSAVYLCASSLDSLGSSTGELFFGEGSRLTVL.